The TCR beta chain described here comes from a study of CD4+ T cells in melanoma. Broader study findings: A reported correlation linked neoantigen-specific CD4+ T cells to CD8+, macrophage and B cell function.

Data came from immunoSEQ multiplex PCR; TCRdb stores just in-frame clones and leaves some out. This table has roughly 60,000 clones, almost 70% appearing once. As concerns this clone: As yet, its antigen is unknown.

V was pared by 4 bases and J by 1 base, with 6 bases of the junction left unmatched. This CDR3 spans 18 amino acids. Per the germline V gene, CDR1 is LNHDA and CDR2 is SQIVND (reference sequence). What was sequenced was tumor tissue. The receptor was derived from a human donor with melanoma. The V gene is TRBV19, the J gene TRBJ2-1; TRBD2 matches at 14 bases. In nucleotides, the CDR3 is TGTGCCAGTAGTACTGGACTAGCGGGGGGCCGTTCCTACAATGAGCAGTTCTTC. Residues: CASSTGLAGGRSYNEQFF.